This passage covers 20 T cell receptor beta chains from one sample sequenced in a study of T cell responses to AZD1222 COVID-19 vaccine. Clones were read by immunoSEQ multiplex PCR, and TCRdb kept only the in-frame ones, dropping some. The profile shows approximately 50,000 clones, 80% to 90% of them singletons. The sequencing here drew on peripheral blood, taken 28 days after the second AZD1222 dose. These receptors originate from an adult who received the AZD1222 COVID-19 vaccine.

This clone occurred a few times. V usage is TRBV28 and J usage is TRBJ1-5; no reliable D call. The length of the CDR3 is 12 residues. Trimming shortened V by 2 bases and J by 7 bases, and 6 bases separated the two germline ends. Germline V gene data show CDR1 as MDHEN and CDR2 as SYDVKM. This CDR3 reads CASSLLVQPQHF. In nucleotides, the CDR3 is TGTGCCAGCAGTTTACTCGTCCAGCCCCAGCATTTT.

The chain combines TRBV5-4 with TRBJ1-5; 9 nucleotides match TRBD1. This CDR3 spans 15 amino acids. Losses at the gene ends were 3 bases for V and 3 bases for J; bases not matched to a gene: 4. Germline loops: CDR1 SGHNT, CDR2 YYREEE (reference sequence). Written as DNA, the CDR3 is TGTGCCAGCAGCTGGGGGACAGGGCACAATCAGCCCCAGCATTTT. Protein product: CASSWGTGHNQPQHF.

V and J are TRBV14 and TRBJ1-3; D is uncertain. V lost 1 base to trimming and J lost 3 bases, with 4 bases between them. This CDR3 has 13 amino acids. Germline CDR1 and CDR2: SGHDN and FVKESK. This chain's CDR3 is CASSQVGGNTIYF. The CDR3 bases are TGTGCCAGCAGCCAAGTTGGTGGAAACACCATATATTTT. Combining the CDR3 with reference TRBV14 and TRBJ1-3 gives the whole variable domain EAGVTQFPSHSVIEKGQTVTLRCDPISGHDNLYWYRRVMGKEIKFLLHFVKESKQDESGMPNNRFLAERTGGTYSTLKVQPAELEDSGVYFCASSQVGGNTIYFGEGSWLTVV.

This clone was seen just once. The V gene is TRBV19, the J gene TRBJ2-5, with 7 bases matching TRBD2. Germline CDR1 reads LNHDA; CDR2 reads SQIVND (reference sequence). Trimming took 6 bases from V and 2 from J; bases not matched to a gene: 3. This CDR3 contains 13 residues. The CDR3 DNA sequence: TGTGCCAGTAGCCCCGGGAGGCAAGAGACCCAGTACTTC. Its translation: CASSPGRQETQYF.

The genes are TRBV11-2 and TRBJ2-2; 11 bases line up with TRBD2. V lost 1 base and J lost 9; bases outside the gene matches: 7. The CDR3 runs to 16 residues. CDR1 is SGHAT, CDR2 FQNNGV, per germline. The CDR3 DNA reads TGTGCCAGCAGCTTAGGACTAGCGGGAAATGGTTGGGAGCTGTTTTTT. Translated: CASSLGLAGNGWELFF.

This chain uses TRBV24-1 with TRBJ2-1, with 8 bases lining up with TRBD2. Germline V gene lookup returns CDR1 KGHDR and CDR2 SFDVKD. V trimming: 5 bases; J trimming: 7 bases; junction bases outside the gene matches: 9. CDR3 length equals 15 residues. DNA of the CDR3: TGTGCCACCAGTGTGGGCCGGGGGGGTCGGAATGAGCAGTTCTTC. Its protein is CATSVGRGGRNEQFF.

This clone was seen just once. The chain uses TRBV19 and TRBJ1-5, with a tentative D call TRBD1 (5 bases). This CDR3 spans 14 amino acids. V dropped 5 bases and J dropped 5 bases, with 13 bases sitting between them. Looked up from germline, CDR1 is LNHDA and CDR2 is SQIVND (reference sequence). CDR3 protein: CASSSGYKDQPQHF. CDR3 coding DNA: TGTGCCAGTAGTTCAGGGTACAAGGATCAGCCCCAGCATTTT. Using reference TRBV19 and TRBJ1-5 for the parts outside the CDR3, the full variable domain is DGGITQSPKYLFRKEGQNVTLSCEQNLNHDAMYWYRQDPGQGLRLIYYSQIVNDFQKGDIAEGYSVSREKKESFPLTVTSAQKNPTAFYLCASSSGYKDQPQHFGDGTRLSIL.

The chain combines TRBV11-3 with TRBJ1-2; 8 positions agree with TRBD1. Unmatched junction bases numbered 10, after V lost 7 bases and J lost 0 bases. Germline V gene sequence: CDR1 SGHNT, CDR2 YENEEA. The CDR3 length is 16 residues. CDR3 region: CASTITNRGSNYGYTF. The CDR3 coding sequence is TGTGCCAGCACCATCACCAACAGGGGGTCTAACTATGGCTACACCTTC.

This clone appeared once. The CDR3 here is CSVDSQGTDTQYF. In DNA, the CDR3 is TGCAGCGTTGATTCCCAAGGCACAGATACGCAGTATTTT. The chain recombines TRBV29-1 with TRBJ2-3; D ambiguous. The length of the CDR3 is 13 residues. The V gene lost 3 bases and the J gene lost 1 base, with 8 bases spanning the gap. Germline-derived CDR1 and CDR2 are SQVTM and ANQGSEA.

The CDR3 DNA is TGCGCCAGCAGCTTTTCAGGGCGAGGCAATCAGCCCCAGCATTTT. Protein product: CASSFSGRGNQPQHF. The chain uses TRBV5-1 and TRBJ1-5; possible D gene TRBD1, 5 bases. Germline V lookup: CDR1 SGHRS, CDR2 YFSETQ. Trimming left V 2 bases short and J 2 bases short, with 11 bases between. The length of the CDR3 is 15 residues.

The V and J genes are TRBV6-2 or TRBV6-3 and TRBJ1-6; no clear D gene. The CDR3 is made up of 15 amino acids. V lost 6 bases, J lost 4 bases, and 13 bases lay in between. Germline CDR1 reads MNHEY; CDR2 reads SVGEGT. The CDR3 DNA follows: TGTGCCAGCAGCCTGGGGAGGACGTATAATTCACCCCTCCACTTT. This sequence encodes CASSLGRTYNSPLHF.

The chain couples TRBV4-1 to TRBJ2-5; the match to TRBD1 covers 12 bases. CDR1 and CDR2 (germline): MGHRA, YSYEKL. Trimming cost V 5 bases and J 5 bases; bases outside gene matches: 6. This CDR3 has 15 residues. The DNA of the CDR3 is TGCGCCAGCAGCGCCGGGACAGGGGGCCGGGAGACCCAGTACTTC. Amino acids: CASSAGTGGRETQYF.

V and J are TRBV30 and TRBJ2-1, with 9 bases identical to TRBD1. In germline, CDR1 is GTSNPN, CDR2 SVGIG (reference sequence). V gave up 1 base and J gave up 6 bases; unmatched junction bases: 10. This CDR3 is built from 16 residues. In DNA form, the CDR3 reads TGTGCCTGGAGTGCCCTACAGGGGGCTTTAGTCAATGAGCAGTTCTTC. Its protein is CAWSALQGALVNEQFF.

The J gene is TRBJ1-2, the V gene TRBV28, with D perhaps TRBD1 (5 bases). Germline V gene lookup returns CDR1 MDHEN and CDR2 SYDVKM. V lost 3 bases and J 4 bases, leaving 12 bases between the germline ends. The CDR3 loop spans 14 amino acids. The CDR3 bases are TGTGCCAGCAGTTTGGGGGTGAATAGCTATGGCTACACCTTC. It specifies CASSLGVNSYGYTF.

This clone was counted a single time. The V and J genes are TRBV6-5 and TRBJ1-1, with TRBD1 as a possible D gene (6 bases). With 3 bases removed from V and 7 bases from J, the gap between germline ends came to 9 bases. The CDR3 runs to 12 residues. The germline gives CDR1 MNHEY, CDR2 SVGAGI. The CDR3 spells CASSYQGFEAFF. The CDR3 coding sequence is TGTGCCAGCAGTTATCAGGGGTTTGAAGCTTTCTTT.

The chain uses TRBV5-1 and TRBJ1-5; D call uncertain. CDR3 length: 15 residues. Germline CDR1 and CDR2: SGHRS and YFSETQ. Trimming cost V 0 bases and J 5 bases, with 12 bases left between them. CDR3 nucleotides: TGCGCCAGCAGCTTGGACATGGAGCGTGATCAGCCCCAGCATTTT. It specifies CASSLDMERDQPQHF. The entire variable domain, with the rest obtained from reference TRBV5-1 and TRBJ1-5, is as follows: KAGVTQTPRYLIKTRGQQVTLSCSPISGHRSVSWYQQTPGQGLQFLFEYFSETQRNKGNFPGRFSGRQFSNSRSEMNVSTLELGDSALYLCASSLDMERDQPQHFGDGTRLSIL.

This clone has more than one count but fewer than ten. V is TRBV6-1 and J is TRBJ2-3, with a possible D match to TRBD1 (5 bases). V was cut by 6 bases and J by 0 bases, with 13 bases left in between. Germline V gene sequence: CDR1 MNHNS, CDR2 SASEGT. The CDR3 consists of 15 residues. CDR3 sequence: CASSNRLTSTDTQYF. The DNA for the CDR3 is TGTGCCAGCAGCAACAGGTTAACTAGCACAGATACGCAGTATTTT.

The chain uses TRBV7-9 and TRBJ1-2; TRBD1 matches 8 bases. The CDR3 has 15 amino acids. The germline gives CDR1 SEHNR, CDR2 FQNEAQ (reference sequence). After removal of 5 bases from V and 4 bases from J, the junction contained 9 bases not matched to a gene. CDR3 residues: CASSLPQGVGYGYTF. The CDR3, as DNA: TGTGCCAGCAGCCTGCCACAGGGGGTTGGCTATGGCTACACCTTC.

This clone was seen a handful of times. This sequence joins TRBV3-1 (or the pseudogene TRBV3-2) and TRBJ1-6, with D tentatively TRBD1 (5 bases). V was shortened by 1 base and J by 8 bases, with 12 bases between the two germline ends. The CDR3 loop spans 15 amino acids. Germline V gene lookup returns CDR1 LGHDT and CDR2 YNNKEL (reference sequence). CDR3 residues: CASSQGSGQDSPLHF. The CDR3 DNA sequence: TGTGCCAGCAGCCAAGGTTCGGGGCAGGATTCACCCCTCCACTTT.

The chain recombines TRBV2 with TRBJ1-1, with D possibly being TRBD1 (6 bases). With 6 bases removed from V and 1 base from J, the gap between germline ends came to 9 bases. CDR3 size: 13 residues. Germline V CDR1 and CDR2: SNHLY, FYNNEI. The CDR3 spells CASSSDRNTEAFF. CDR3 coding DNA: TGTGCCAGCAGCTCGGACAGGAACACTGAAGCTTTCTTT. Full variable domain (rest looked up from reference TRBV2 and TRBJ1-1): EPEVTQTPSHQVTQMGQEVILRCVPISNHLYFYWYRQILGQKVEFLVSFYNNEISEKSEIFDDQFSVERPDGSNFTLKIRSTKLEDSAMYFCASSSDRNTEAFFGQGTRLTVV.